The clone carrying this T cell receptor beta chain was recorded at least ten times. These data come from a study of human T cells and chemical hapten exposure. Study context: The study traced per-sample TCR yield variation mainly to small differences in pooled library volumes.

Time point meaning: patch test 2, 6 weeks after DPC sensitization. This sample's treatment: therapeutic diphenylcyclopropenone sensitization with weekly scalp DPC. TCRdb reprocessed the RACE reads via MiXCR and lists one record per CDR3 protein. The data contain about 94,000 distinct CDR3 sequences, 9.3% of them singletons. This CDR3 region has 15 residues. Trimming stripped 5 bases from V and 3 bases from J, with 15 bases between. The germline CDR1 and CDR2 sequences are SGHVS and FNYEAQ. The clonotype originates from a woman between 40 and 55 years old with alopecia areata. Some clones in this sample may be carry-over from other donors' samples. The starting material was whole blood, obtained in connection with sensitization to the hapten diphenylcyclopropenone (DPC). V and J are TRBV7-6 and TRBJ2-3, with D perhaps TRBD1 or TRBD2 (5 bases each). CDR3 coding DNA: TGTGCCAGCAGCCTTCTAGTGGGGGAAACAGATACGCAGTATTTT. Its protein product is CASSLLVGETDTQYF.